Listed here are 8 T cell receptor beta chains from one sample, sequenced in a study of tumor-infiltrating lymphocytes in glioblastoma multiforme. TCRB libraries came from RNA via three nested multiplex PCR rounds. Using its own MiXCR run on the multiplex PCR reads, TCRdb lists one record per CDR3 protein. Of around 30,000 distinct CDR3 sequences in the sample, approximately 60% were seen once. Specimen: brain tumor tissue. The receptor source for this set is a male donor with glioblastoma.

A few counts support this clonotype. This may stem from a read error, because a much larger clone lies one nucleotide away. The chain uses TRBV28 and TRBJ1-5; D unclear. V was shortened by 5 bases and J by 3 bases, with 8 bases between the two germline ends. From germline, CDR1 is MDHEN and CDR2 SYDVKM. CDR3 size: 13 residues. CDR3 coding DNA: TGTGCCAGCAGTGACCAGAACAATCAGCCCCAGCATTTT. Its protein product is CASSDQNNQPQHF.

A remark on this clonotype: This may arise from a read error, as a much more abundant clone is one base away. The rearrangement joins TRBV7-9 to TRBJ2-1, with 14 bases that match TRBD2. Germline V gene lookup returns CDR1 SEHNR and CDR2 FQNEAQ (reference sequence). This CDR3 is built from 16 residues. The CDR3 is CAGRATSGRAATEQFF. CDR3 nucleotides: TGTGCCGGCAGGGCGACTAGCGGGAGGGCCGCAACTGAGCAGTTCTTC. The whole variable domain, filled in from reference TRBV7-9 and TRBJ2-1, reads DTGVSQNPRHKITKRGQNVTFRCDPISEHNRLYWYRQTLGQGPEFLTYFQNEAQLEKSRLLSDRFSAERPKGSFSTLEIQRTEQGDSAMYLCAGRATSGRAATEQFFGPGTRLTVL.

This clonotype has only one observation. One junction end disagrees with the germline gene, perhaps due to a read error. V and J are TRBV11-2 and TRBJ1-1, with a weak D call TRBD1 (5 bases). Germline CDR1 and CDR2: SGHAT and FQNNGV. The CDR3 is 15 amino acids. The CDR3 reads CASRAILGVNTEAFF. In nucleotides, the CDR3 is TGTGCCAGCAGGGCTATTCTAGGGGTGAACACTGAAGCTTTCTTC.

For this clonotype: Being one base from a much bigger clone, this may be a read error. V usage is TRBV28 and J usage is TRBJ2-7, with 7 bases lining up with TRBD2. The CDR3 sequence is 14 residues long. Germline V gene sequence: CDR1 MDHEN, CDR2 SYDVKM. The CDR3 nucleotides are TGTGCCAGCAATGAGGGCGGGAGCTCCTACGCGCAGTACTTC. This encodes CASNEGGSSYAQYF.

A remark on this clonotype: At one of its ends the junction is not consistent with the germline gene, which may arise from a read error. The chain recombines TRBV6-5 with TRBJ2-7, with D unresolved. This CDR3 comprises 16 residues. Germline V gene sequence: CDR1 MNHEY, CDR2 SVGAGI. The CDR3 is CASSYAKLGGVLEQYF. CDR3 sequence (DNA): TGTGCTAGCAGTTATGCAAAACTTGGTGGGGTGCTCGAGCAGTACTTC.

Worth noting for this clonotype: This may be a read error, as it is one base from a much larger clone. The genes are TRBV6-2 or TRBV6-3 and TRBJ2-7; D is unclear. Looked up from germline, CDR1 is MNHEY and CDR2 is SVGEGT. The CDR3 is 13 residues long. The CDR3 is CAISYLKSYEQYF. Written as DNA, the CDR3 is TGTGCCATCAGTTATCTAAAGTCCTACGAGCAGTACTTC.

This clonotype was recorded a few times. The chain joins TRBV11-2 to TRBJ2-2; TRBD1 agrees at 10 bases. The germline V gene has CDR1 SGHAT and CDR2 FQNNGV. With V trimmed by 10 bases and J by 5 bases, 7 bases remained unmatched. The length of the CDR3 is 14 residues. CDR3 sequence reads: CATRTGGWTGELFF. CDR3 DNA sequence: TGTGCCACCAGGACAGGGGGGTGGACCGGGGAGCTGTTTTTT.

A note on this clonotype: One end of the junction is discordant with germline, which a read error may explain. The chain combines TRBV29-1 with TRBJ2-7; TRBD2 agrees at 7 bases. Germline assignment: CDR1 SQVTM and CDR2 ANQGSEA. CDR3 size: 14 residues. Here the CDR3 reads CGVYLAVSAYEQCF. The CDR3, as DNA: TGCGGCGTTTACCTAGCGGTTTCAGCCTACGAGCAGTGCTTC.